The rows below give T cell receptor beta chains drawn from one sample of a study of PD-L1 blockade in urothelial cancer. The assay was immunoSEQ multiplex PCR, and TCRdb's table has in-frame clones only and misses some. The profile shows approximately 72,000 clones, approximately 86% of them singletons. This specimen was PBMCs, taken around atezolizumab (anti-PD-L1) treatment. The receptors derive from a man aged 55-75 years with urothelial cancer. Both conserved end residues are part of each CDR3. The D gene is left open where the match is weak. Clone size appears in some rows only: once, few, many, or a class for an expanded clone.

TRBV5-1,TRBJ2-3,TRBD1,NA,CASSQQGASTDTQYF,TGCGCCAGCAGCCAGCAGGGGGCTAGCACAGATACGCAGTATTTT
TRBV5-4,TRBJ2-7,TRBD2,NA,CASSLALAGIREQYF,TGTGCCAGCAGCTTGGCCCTAGCGGGGATCCGGGAGCAGTACTTC
TRBV7-3,TRBJ2-7,TRBD1,NA,CASSPGQGYEQYF,TGTGCCAGCAGCCCAGGACAGGGGTACGAGCAGTACTTC
TRBV4-3,TRBJ2-3,NA,NA,CASSQSPFTDTQYF,TGCGCCAGCAGCCAATCTCCTTTCACAGATACGCAGTATTTT
TRBV6-1,TRBJ2-7,NA,NA,CASRSLSSYEQYF,TGTGCCAGCAGATCCTTGAGCTCCTACGAGCAGTACTTC
TRBV2,TRBJ1-2,NA,NA,CASSQATSNYGYTF,TGTGCCAGCAGCCAGGCCACTTCTAACTATGGCTACACCTTC
TRBV19,TRBJ1-1,NA,NA,CASTDNTMRTEAFF,TGTGCCAGTACGGACAACACTATGAGGACTGAAGCTTTCTTT
TRBV5-1,TRBJ2-1,TRBD2,NA,CASSPGTSGGISSYNEQFF,TGCGCCAGCAGCCCCGGGACTAGCGGGGGGATCAGCTCCTACAATGAGCAGTTCTTC
TRBV7-9,TRBJ1-1,TRBD1,NA,CASSRDGTAEAFF,TGTGCCAGCAGCCGTGACGGGACAGCTGAAGCTTTCTTT
TRBV10-1,TRBJ2-3,TRBD2,few,CASSDSSGGYTDTQYF,TGCGCCAGCAGTGATTCTAGCGGGGGGTACACAGATACGCAGTATTTT
TRBV7-2,TRBJ2-5,TRBD2,NA,CASSQRGRQETQYF,TGTGCCAGCAGCCAGCGGGGGAGACAAGAGACCCAGTACTTC
TRBV7-2,TRBJ1-4,NA,NA,CASSLGGSGGLFF,TGTGCCAGCAGCTTAGGAGGATCGGGGGGGCTGTTTTTT
TRBV7-3,TRBJ2-1,TRBD1,NA,CASSSRTGNNEQFF,TGTGCCAGCAGCTCTAGGACAGGGAACAATGAGCAGTTCTTC
TRBV29-1,TRBJ1-1,NA,NA,CSATKGGLPGTEAFF,TGCAGCGCGACGAAGGGGGGGCTTCCGGGAACTGAAGCTTTCTTT
TRBV30,TRBJ2-6,NA,NA,CAWSVQGSGANVLTF,TGTGCCTGGAGTGTACAGGGCTCTGGGGCCAACGTCCTGACTTTC
TRBV5-5,TRBJ1-2,NA,once,CASRYNTGFEGGYTF,TGTGCCAGCAGGTATAACACGGGATTCGAAGGTGGCTACACCTTC
TRBV1,TRBJ2-1,NA,NA,CTSSPTRVLSSYNEQFF,TGCACCAGCAGCCCGACTAGAGTACTAAGCTCCTACAATGAGCAGTTCTTC
TRBV5-6,TRBJ1-5,NA,many,CASSWGRVQPQHF,TGTGCCAGCAGCTGGGGCAGGGTCCAGCCCCAGCATTTT
TRBV15,TRBJ2-3,NA,NA,CATSMRDPESTDTQYF,TGTGCCACCAGCATGCGGGACCCTGAGAGCACAGATACGCAGTATTTT
TRBV18,TRBJ2-5,NA,NA,CASSPGLQETQYF,TGTGCCAGCTCACCGGGGCTTCAAGAGACCCAGTACTTC
TRBV28,TRBJ2-1,NA,NA,CASTSSGGLDEQFF,TGTGCCAGCACCTCGAGCGGAGGATTGGATGAGCAGTTCTTC
TRBV18,TRBJ1-5,NA,NA,CASSPSVAVHGGNQPQHF,TGTGCCAGCTCACCCTCCGTTGCGGTCCACGGGGGCAATCAGCCCCAGCATTTT
TRBV7-9,TRBJ1-5,NA,NA,CASSAGTSNQPQHF,TGTGCCAGCAGCGCCGGGACAAGTAATCAGCCCCAGCATTTT
TRBV30,TRBJ2-2,NA,NA,CAWSVSGRELFF,TGTGCCTGGAGTGTATCTGGCCGGGAGCTGTTTTTT
TRBV6-5,TRBJ2-2,TRBD2,NA,CASSYSRGGTGELFF,TGTGCCAGCAGTTACTCACGGGGGGGGACCGGGGAGCTGTTTTTT
TRBV15,TRBJ1-2,NA,NA,CATSRDTGLGYGYTF,TGTGCCACCAGCAGAGATACAGGGTTGGGCTATGGCTACACCTTC
TRBV12-5,TRBJ2-1,NA,NA,CASGLTPTGYVYNEQFF,TGTGCTAGTGGTTTGACTCCCACAGGCTACGTTTACAATGAGCAGTTCTTC
TRBV4-3,TRBJ1-2,NA,NA,CASSQGSDGHYGYTF,TGCGCCAGCAGCCAAGGGTCCGATGGCCACTATGGCTACACCTTC
TRBV2,TRBJ1-2,NA,once,CASCWRAFYGYTF,TGTGCCAGCTGCTGGAGAGCCTTCTATGGCTACACCTTC
TRBV5-1,TRBJ2-5,TRBD2,once,CASSTPSGQETQYF,TGCGCCAGCAGCACACCTAGCGGCCAAGAGACCCAGTACTTC
TRBV4-2,TRBJ2-3,NA,NA,CASSPTASGSTDTQYF,TGTGCCAGCAGCCCAACGGCAAGCGGTAGCACAGATACGCAGTATTTT
TRBV30,TRBJ2-5,TRBD2,NA,CAWSVGWLAGGSQETQYF,TGTGCCTGGAGTGTAGGTTGGTTAGCGGGGGGCTCCCAAGAGACCCAGTACTTC
TRBV27,TRBJ1-2,TRBD1,NA,CASSSTGIHGYTF,TGTGCCAGCAGTTCGACAGGGATCCATGGCTACACCTTC
TRBV28,TRBJ1-2,NA,NA,CASSPGTPNYGYTF,TGTGCCAGCAGTCCCGGGACACCTAACTATGGCTACACCTTC
TRBV7-6,TRBJ2-7,NA,NA,CASSSSRFYEQYF,TGTGCCAGCAGCTCTTCTAGGTTTTACGAGCAGTACTTC
TRBV11-1,TRBJ2-4,TRBD1,NA,CASSYTGGKNLDIQYF,TGTGCCAGCAGCTATACAGGGGGGAAGAATTTGGACATTCAGTACTTC
TRBV10-2,TRBJ1-3,NA,NA,CASSEIIDSGNTIYF,TGCGCCAGCAGTGAGATCATAGACTCTGGAAACACCATATATTTT
TRBV7-8,TRBJ2-6,TRBD1,NA,CASSLVRGPGANVLTF,TGTGCCAGCAGCTTAGTTAGGGGGCCTGGGGCCAACGTCCTGACTTTC
TRBV28,TRBJ1-6,TRBD1,once,CASSISGQGGPGSPLHF,TGTGCCAGCAGTATCTCCGGACAGGGGGGCCCGGGGTCACCCCTCCACTTT
TRBV6-1,TRBJ1-2,NA,NA,CASTDYGYTF,TGTGCCAGCACGGACTATGGCTACACCTTC
TRBV19,TRBJ1-5,NA,NA,CASSGSNQPQHF,TGTGCCAGTAGTGGCAGCAATCAGCCCCAGCATTTT
TRBV2,TRBJ2-5,NA,NA,CASRGAYQETQYF,TGTGCCAGCAGGGGGGCGTACCAAGAGACCCAGTACTTC
TRBV7-8,TRBJ1-3,NA,NA,CASSGAMGRGGNTIYF,TGTGCCAGCAGCGGGGCGATGGGGCGGGGAGGAAACACCATATATTTT
TRBV19,TRBJ2-3,TRBD1,once,CASSIGDRVTDTQYF,TGTGCCAGTAGTATCGGAGACAGGGTTACAGATACGCAGTATTTT
TRBV19,TRBJ2-2,NA,NA,CASSLSESTGELFF,TGTGCCAGTAGTCTATCCGAGAGCACCGGGGAGCTGTTTTTT
TRBV6-1,TRBJ2-5,NA,NA,CASSDGWYQETQYF,TGTGCCAGCAGTGACGGGTGGTACCAAGAGACCCAGTACTTC
TRBV11-3,TRBJ2-1,TRBD2,NA,CASSLVAGVGNEQFF,TGTGCCAGCAGCTTGGTAGCGGGGGTGGGCAATGAGCAGTTCTTC
TRBV6-1,TRBJ1-2,TRBD1,NA,CASSEYYRGYYGYTF,TGTGCCAGCAGTGAATATTACAGGGGGTACTATGGCTACACCTTC
TRBV11-3,TRBJ1-2,TRBD1,NA,CASSANRGGGYTF,TGTGCCAGCAGCGCCAACAGGGGGGGAGGCTACACCTTC
TRBV6-5,TRBJ1-6,TRBD1,NA,CASNRQGVDSPLHF,TGTGCCAGCAACCGACAGGGTGTCGATTCACCCCTCCACTTT